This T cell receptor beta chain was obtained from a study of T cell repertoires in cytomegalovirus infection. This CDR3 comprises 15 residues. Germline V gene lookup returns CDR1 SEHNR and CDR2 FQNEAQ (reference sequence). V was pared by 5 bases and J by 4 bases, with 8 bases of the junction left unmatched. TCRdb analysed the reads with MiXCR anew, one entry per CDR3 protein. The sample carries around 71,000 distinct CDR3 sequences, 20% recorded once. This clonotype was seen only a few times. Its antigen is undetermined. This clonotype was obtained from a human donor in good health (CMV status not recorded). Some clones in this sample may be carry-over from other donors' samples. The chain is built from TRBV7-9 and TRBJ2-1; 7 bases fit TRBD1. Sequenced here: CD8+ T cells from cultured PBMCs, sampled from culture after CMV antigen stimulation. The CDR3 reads CASSPRDRNYNEQFF. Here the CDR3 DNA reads TGTGCCAGCAGCCCGAGGGACAGAAATTACAATGAGCAGTTCTTC.